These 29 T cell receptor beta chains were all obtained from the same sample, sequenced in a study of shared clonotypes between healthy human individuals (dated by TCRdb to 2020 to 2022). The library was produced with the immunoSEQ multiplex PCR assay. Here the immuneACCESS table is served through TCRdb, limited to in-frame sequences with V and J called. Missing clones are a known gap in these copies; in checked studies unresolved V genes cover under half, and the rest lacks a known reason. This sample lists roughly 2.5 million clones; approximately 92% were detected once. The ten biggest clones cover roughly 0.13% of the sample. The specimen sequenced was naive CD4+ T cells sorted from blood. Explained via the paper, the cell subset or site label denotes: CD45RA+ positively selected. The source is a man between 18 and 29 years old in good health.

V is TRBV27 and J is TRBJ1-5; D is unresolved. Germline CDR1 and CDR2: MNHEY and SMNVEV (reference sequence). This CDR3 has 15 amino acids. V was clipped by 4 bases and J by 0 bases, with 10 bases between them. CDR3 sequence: CASSSTLYSNQPQHF. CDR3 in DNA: TGTGCCAGCAGTTCGACACTTTATAGCAATCAGCCCCAGCATTTT.

The CDR3 loop reads CASSPRIGANEQYF. The CDR3 region has the DNA TGTGCCAGCTCACCACGTATAGGGGCCAACGAGCAGTACTTC. The chain couples TRBV18 to TRBJ2-7; the D gene is possibly TRBD1 (5 bases). The germline V gene has CDR1 KGHSH and CDR2 LQKENI. The CDR3 consists of 14 residues. V was clipped by 1 base and J by 5 bases, with 12 bases between them.

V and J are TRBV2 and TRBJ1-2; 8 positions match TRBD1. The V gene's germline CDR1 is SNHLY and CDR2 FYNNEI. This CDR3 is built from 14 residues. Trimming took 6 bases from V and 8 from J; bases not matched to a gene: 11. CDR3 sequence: CASRPTGVAGGYTF. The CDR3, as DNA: TGTGCCAGCAGACCGACAGGGGTCGCTGGGGGCTACACCTTC.

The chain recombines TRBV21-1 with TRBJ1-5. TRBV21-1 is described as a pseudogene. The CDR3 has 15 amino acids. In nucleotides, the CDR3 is TGTGCCACCCTCCCAACACGGAGGGGCAATCAGCCCCAGCATTTT. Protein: CATLPTRRGNQPQHF.

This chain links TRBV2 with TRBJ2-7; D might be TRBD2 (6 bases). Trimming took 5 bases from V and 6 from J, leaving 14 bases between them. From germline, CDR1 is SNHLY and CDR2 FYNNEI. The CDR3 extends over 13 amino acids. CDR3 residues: CASSRGQGGEQYF. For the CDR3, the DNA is TGTGCCAGCAGTCGTGGCCAGGGAGGCGAGCAGTACTTC.

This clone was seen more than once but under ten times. The CDR3 sequence: CASSQEAGGFGNQPQHF. Written as DNA, the CDR3 is TGTGCCAGCAGCCAAGAAGCAGGGGGCTTCGGCAATCAGCCCCAGCATTTT. The rearrangement uses TRBV4-2 and TRBJ1-5; 8 positions match TRBD1. Germline CDR1 is LGHNA and CDR2 is YNFKEQ. The length of the CDR3 is 17 residues. The V gene end was trimmed by 0 bases and the J gene end by 2 bases; junction bases not matched to a gene: 6.

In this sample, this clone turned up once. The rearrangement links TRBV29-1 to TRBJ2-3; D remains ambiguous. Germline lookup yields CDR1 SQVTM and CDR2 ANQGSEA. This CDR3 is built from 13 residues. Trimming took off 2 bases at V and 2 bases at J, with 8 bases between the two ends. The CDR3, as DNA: TGCAGCGTTGAATGGGGTAACACAGATACGCAGTATTTT. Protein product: CSVEWGNTDTQYF.

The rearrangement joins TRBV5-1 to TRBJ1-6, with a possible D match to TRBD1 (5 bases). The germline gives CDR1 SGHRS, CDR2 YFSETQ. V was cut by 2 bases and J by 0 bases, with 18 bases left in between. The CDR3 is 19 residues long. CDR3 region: CASSFSTVALSSYNSPLHF. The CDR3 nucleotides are TGCGCCAGCAGCTTTTCGACAGTTGCACTAAGCTCCTATAATTCACCCCTCCACTTT.

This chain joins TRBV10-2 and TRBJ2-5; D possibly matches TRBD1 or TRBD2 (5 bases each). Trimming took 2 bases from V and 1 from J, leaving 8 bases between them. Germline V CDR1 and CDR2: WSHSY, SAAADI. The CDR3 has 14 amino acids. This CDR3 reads CASSEIGGQETQYF. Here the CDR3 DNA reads TGCGCCAGCAGTGAGATTGGGGGCCAAGAGACCCAGTACTTC.

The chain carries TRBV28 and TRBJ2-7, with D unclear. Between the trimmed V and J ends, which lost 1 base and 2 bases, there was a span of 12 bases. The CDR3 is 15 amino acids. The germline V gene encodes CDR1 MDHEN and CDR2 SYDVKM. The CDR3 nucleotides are TGTGCCAGCAGTTTATCTTGGGGTAACACCTACGAGCAGTACTTC. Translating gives CASSLSWGNTYEQYF.

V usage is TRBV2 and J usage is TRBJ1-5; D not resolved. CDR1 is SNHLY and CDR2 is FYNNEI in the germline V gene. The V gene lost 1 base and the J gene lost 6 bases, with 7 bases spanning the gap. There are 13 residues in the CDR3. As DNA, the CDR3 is TGTGCCAGCAGTGAAGAGACGCCTCAGCCCCAGCATTTT. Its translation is CASSEETPQPQHF.

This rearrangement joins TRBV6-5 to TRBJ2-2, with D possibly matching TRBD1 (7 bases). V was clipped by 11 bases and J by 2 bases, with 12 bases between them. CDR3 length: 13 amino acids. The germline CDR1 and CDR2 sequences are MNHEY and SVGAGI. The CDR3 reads CACGTANTGELFF. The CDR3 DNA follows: TGTGCCTGCGGGACAGCTAACACCGGGGAGCTGTTTTTT.

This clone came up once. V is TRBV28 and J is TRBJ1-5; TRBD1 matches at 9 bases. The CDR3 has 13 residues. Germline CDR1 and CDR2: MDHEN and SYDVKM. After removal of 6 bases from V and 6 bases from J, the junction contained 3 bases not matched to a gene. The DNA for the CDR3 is TGTGCCAGCAGGGGGACAGGGAGTCAGCCCCAGCATTTT. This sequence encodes CASRGTGSQPQHF.

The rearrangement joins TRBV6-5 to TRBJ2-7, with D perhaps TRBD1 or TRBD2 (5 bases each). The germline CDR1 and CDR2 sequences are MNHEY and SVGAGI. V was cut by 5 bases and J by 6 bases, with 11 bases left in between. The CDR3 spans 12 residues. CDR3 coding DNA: TGTGCCAGCAGTCCCCCCGGGGCCGAGCAGTACTTC. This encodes CASSPPGAEQYF.

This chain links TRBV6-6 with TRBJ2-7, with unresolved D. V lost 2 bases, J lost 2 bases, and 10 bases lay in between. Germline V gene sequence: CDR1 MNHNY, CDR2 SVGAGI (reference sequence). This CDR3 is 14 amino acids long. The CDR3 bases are TGTGCCAGCAGTTACACGGTCCGCACCTACGAGCAGTACTTC. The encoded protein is CASSYTVRTYEQYF.

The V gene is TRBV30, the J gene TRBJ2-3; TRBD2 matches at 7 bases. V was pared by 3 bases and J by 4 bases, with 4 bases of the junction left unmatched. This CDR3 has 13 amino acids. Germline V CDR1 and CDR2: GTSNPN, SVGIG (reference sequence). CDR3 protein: CAWRASGSDTQYF. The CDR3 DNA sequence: TGTGCCTGGAGGGCTAGCGGATCAGATACGCAGTATTTT.

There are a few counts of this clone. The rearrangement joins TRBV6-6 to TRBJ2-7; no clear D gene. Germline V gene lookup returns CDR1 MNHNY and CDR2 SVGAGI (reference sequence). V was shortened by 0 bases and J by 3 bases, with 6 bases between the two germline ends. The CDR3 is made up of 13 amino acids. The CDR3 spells CASSYSQNYEQYF. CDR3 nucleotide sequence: TGTGCCAGCAGTTACTCCCAGAACTACGAGCAGTACTTC.

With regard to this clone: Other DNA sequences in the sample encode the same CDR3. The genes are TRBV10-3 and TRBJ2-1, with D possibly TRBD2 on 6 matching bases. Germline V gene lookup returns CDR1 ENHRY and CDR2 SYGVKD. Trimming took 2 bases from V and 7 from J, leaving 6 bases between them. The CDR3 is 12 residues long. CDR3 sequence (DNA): TGTGCCATCAGTGAGCGGGGGAATGAGCAGTTCTTC. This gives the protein CAISERGNEQFF.

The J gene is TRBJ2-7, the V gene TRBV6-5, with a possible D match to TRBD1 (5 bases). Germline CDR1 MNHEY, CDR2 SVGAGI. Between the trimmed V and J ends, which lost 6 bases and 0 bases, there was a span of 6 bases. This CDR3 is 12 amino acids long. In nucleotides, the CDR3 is TGTGCCAGCAGCGACAGCTCCTACGAGCAGTACTTC. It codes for CASSDSSYEQYF.

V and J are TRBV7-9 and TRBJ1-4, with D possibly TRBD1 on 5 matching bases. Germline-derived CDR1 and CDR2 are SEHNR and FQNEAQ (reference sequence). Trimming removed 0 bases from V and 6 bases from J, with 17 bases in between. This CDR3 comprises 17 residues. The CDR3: CASSLALTVGADEKLFF. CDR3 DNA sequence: TGTGCCAGCAGCTTAGCGCTGACTGTAGGGGCCGATGAAAAACTGTTTTTT.

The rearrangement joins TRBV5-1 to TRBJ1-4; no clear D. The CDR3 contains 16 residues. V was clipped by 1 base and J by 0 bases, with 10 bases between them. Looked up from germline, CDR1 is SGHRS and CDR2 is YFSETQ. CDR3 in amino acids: CASSLRQVATNEKLFF. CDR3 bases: TGCGCCAGCAGCTTGAGGCAGGTAGCAACTAATGAAAAACTGTTTTTT.

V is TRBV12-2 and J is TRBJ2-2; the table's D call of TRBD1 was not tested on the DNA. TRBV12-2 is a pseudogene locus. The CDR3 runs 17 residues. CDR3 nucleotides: TGTGCAAGTCGCTTTCCCTTTGGACAGCCGGAGACCGGGGAGCTGTTTTTT. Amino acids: CASRFPFGQPETGELFF.

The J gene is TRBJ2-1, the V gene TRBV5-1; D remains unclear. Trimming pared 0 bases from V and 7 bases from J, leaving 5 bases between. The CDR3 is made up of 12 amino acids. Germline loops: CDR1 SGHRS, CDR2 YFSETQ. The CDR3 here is CASSLVSNEQFF. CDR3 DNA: TGCGCCAGCAGCTTGGTCAGTAATGAGCAGTTCTTC.

CDR3 loop: CASSQTGGRSTEAFF. The CDR3 DNA reads as TGTGCCAGCAGCCAGACAGGCGGTCGGAGCACTGAAGCTTTCTTT. V gene TRBV6-4 combines with J gene TRBJ1-1; D is possibly TRBD1 (6 bases). The V gene lost 6 bases and the J gene lost 4 bases, with 18 bases spanning the gap. From germline, CDR1 is MRHNA and CDR2 SNTAGT. This CDR3 region has 15 residues.

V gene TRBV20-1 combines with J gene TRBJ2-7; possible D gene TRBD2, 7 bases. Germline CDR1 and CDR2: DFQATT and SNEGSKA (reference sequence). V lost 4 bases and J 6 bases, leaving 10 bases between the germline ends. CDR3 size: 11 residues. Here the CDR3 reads CSAKGGSEQYF. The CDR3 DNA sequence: TGCAGTGCTAAGGGGGGGAGCGAGCAGTACTTC.

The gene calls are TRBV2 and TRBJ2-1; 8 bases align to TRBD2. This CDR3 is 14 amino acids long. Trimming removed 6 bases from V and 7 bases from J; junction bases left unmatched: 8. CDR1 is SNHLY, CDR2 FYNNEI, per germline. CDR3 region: CASRDGGARNEQFF. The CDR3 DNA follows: TGTGCCAGCAGGGACGGGGGGGCCCGTAATGAGCAGTTCTTC.

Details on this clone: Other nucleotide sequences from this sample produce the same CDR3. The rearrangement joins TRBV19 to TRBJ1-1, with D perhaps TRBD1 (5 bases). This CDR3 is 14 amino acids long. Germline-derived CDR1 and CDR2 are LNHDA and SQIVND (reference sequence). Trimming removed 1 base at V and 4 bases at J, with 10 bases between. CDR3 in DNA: TGTGCCAGTAGTATAGGGGGGGGATCCACTGAAGCTTTCTTT. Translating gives CASSIGGGSTEAFF. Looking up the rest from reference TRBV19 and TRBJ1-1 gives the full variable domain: DGGITQSPKYLFRKEGQNVTLSCEQNLNHDAMYWYRQDPGQGLRLIYYSQIVNDFQKGDIAEGYSVSREKKESFPLTVTSAQKNPTAFYLCASSIGGGSTEAFFGQGTRLTVV.

CDR3 residues: CASSYRVGGNSPLHF. For the CDR3, the DNA is TGTGCCAGCAGTTACAGAGTCGGGGGTAATTCACCCCTCCACTTT. The chain recombines TRBV6-6 with TRBJ1-6, with D possibly TRBD1 on 5 matching bases. Between the trimmed V and J ends, which lost 2 bases and 6 bases, there was a span of 11 bases. This CDR3 spans 15 amino acids. Germline CDR1 MNHNY, CDR2 SVGAGI (reference sequence).

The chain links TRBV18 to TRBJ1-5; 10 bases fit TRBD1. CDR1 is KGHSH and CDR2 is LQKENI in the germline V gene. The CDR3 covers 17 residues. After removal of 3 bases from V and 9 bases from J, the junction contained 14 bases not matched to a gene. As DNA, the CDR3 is TGTGCCAGCTCACCCGCGCCCGGGACAGGGGCCATGGGGCCCCAGCATTTT. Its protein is CASSPAPGTGAMGPQHF.